These 24 T cell receptor beta chains came from one sample sequenced in a study of cytomegalovirus exposure and HLA in healthy donors. Amplification used 60 Vbeta primers and 13 Jbeta primers. Only in-frame clones appear in the TCRdb table, and some are missing; sequencing was by immunoSEQ multiplex PCR. The sample records about 150,000 clones, around 80% being singletons. Source material: PBMCs. The receptors were gathered from a male donor in good health and CMV-seronegative.

V is TRBV27 and J is TRBJ1-1, with 7 bases identical to TRBD1. V lost 4 bases, J lost 6 bases, and 14 bases stayed unmatched. This CDR3 has 16 residues. Looked up from germline, CDR1 is MNHEY and CDR2 is SMNVEV (reference sequence). CDR3 bases: TGTGCCAGCAGTTGGGGTAGGGGACAGAAAATTGCTGAAGCTTTCTTT. It yields the protein CASSWGRGQKIAEAFF.

The sample holds a few counts of this clone. V is TRBV7-6 and J is TRBJ2-2; perhaps TRBD1 as D (6 bases). Looked up from germline, CDR1 is SGHVS and CDR2 is FNYEAQ. V lost 1 base and J 3 bases, leaving 18 bases between the germline ends. This CDR3 spans 18 amino acids. The CDR3 DNA is TGTGCCAGCAGCTTAGTTTTTGGGGGCCCGGCCGACACCGGGGAGCTGTTTTTT. This codes for CASSLVFGGPADTGELFF.

The chain has TRBV30 and TRBJ2-7; a possible D gene is TRBD2 (6 bases). This CDR3 is 16 amino acids long. Germline CDR1 reads GTSNPN; CDR2 reads SVGIG (reference sequence). The ends were cut back, 0 bases at V and 2 bases at J, with 17 bases in the middle. The CDR3: CAWSVGEGLAAYEQYF. Here the CDR3 DNA reads TGTGCCTGGAGTGTAGGCGAGGGCTTAGCGGCCTACGAGCAGTACTTC. Using reference TRBV30 and TRBJ2-7 for the parts outside the CDR3, the full variable domain is SQTIHQWPATLVQPVGSPLSLECTVEGTSNPNLYWYRQAAGRGLQLLFYSVGIGQISSEVPQNLSASRPQDRQFILSSKKLLLSDSGFYLCAWSVGEGLAAYEQYFGPGTRLTVT.

The table lists this clone with a few counts. The gene calls are TRBV10-3 and TRBJ2-1; possible D gene TRBD1, 6 bases. The CDR3 covers 17 residues. Deletions cut 3 bases from V and 0 bases from J, with 15 bases between. Germline lookup yields CDR1 ENHRY and CDR2 SYGVKD. CDR3 DNA: TGTGCCATCAGTGACGGGACACGGGGAAGCTCCTACAATGAGCAGTTCTTC. Translation: CAISDGTRGSSYNEQFF.

V gene TRBV29-1 combines with J gene TRBJ2-7; D is perhaps TRBD2 (6 bases). This CDR3 spans 13 amino acids. CDR1 is SQVTM, CDR2 ANQGSEA, per germline. Trimming left V 7 bases short and J 0 bases short, with 13 bases between. The CDR3 DNA sequence: TGCAGCGCGGGGACTCCGAGCTCCTACGAGCAGTACTTC. Encoded protein: CSAGTPSSYEQYF.

To note about this clone: The junction departs from germline at one end; a sequencing error may be responsible. This chain connects TRBV7-2 to TRBJ1-2; D is possibly TRBD1 (5 bases). CDR3 length equals 12 residues. Germline V gives CDR1 SGHTA, CDR2 FQGNSA. CDR3 DNA sequence: TGTGCCAGCAGCTGGACATCCTATGTCTACACCTTC. Protein product: CASSWTSYVYTF.

J is TRBJ2-1 and V is TRBV7-9, with TRBD2 matching 7 bases. Germline assignment: CDR1 SEHNR and CDR2 FQNEAQ (reference sequence). With V trimmed by 5 bases and J by 9 bases, 19 bases remained unmatched. The CDR3 is made up of 17 amino acids. The CDR3 here is CASSNSAGVTISSEQFF. As DNA, the CDR3 is TGTGCCAGCAGCAACTCGGCGGGGGTTACAATAAGTAGTGAGCAGTTCTTC.

Here the CDR3 reads CASSQRSNEKLFF. The CDR3 nucleotides read TGTGCCAGTAGTCAGCGGAGTAATGAAAAACTGTTTTTT. V gene TRBV19 combines with J gene TRBJ1-4; D ambiguous. Trimming removed 5 bases from V and 4 bases from J, with 8 bases in between. The CDR3 is 13 residues long. Per germline, CDR1 LNHDA and CDR2 SQIVND (reference sequence).

This clone was seen more than once but under ten times. The chain employs TRBV27 and TRBJ2-3; D possibly corresponds to TRBD2 (6 bases). Germline CDR1 and CDR2: MNHEY and SMNVEV (reference sequence). Deletions cut 9 bases from V and 1 base from J, with 8 bases between. CDR3 length equals 12 residues. CDR3 nucleotides: TGTGCCAGTCGGGAGCGCACAGATACGCAGTATTTT. As protein: CASRERTDTQYF.

The chain employs TRBV29-1 and TRBJ1-2, with D unclear. CDR3 size: 13 residues. The ends were cut back, 6 bases at V and 5 bases at J, with 16 bases in the middle. The germline V gene encodes CDR1 SQVTM and CDR2 ANQGSEA. This CDR3 reads CSVDSFSGYGYTF. CDR3 nucleotides: TGCAGCGTGGACTCCTTCTCGGGGTATGGCTACACCTTC.

This clone has a handful of counts. The chain employs TRBV5-4 and TRBJ1-1; 9 bases agree with TRBD1. With 4 bases clipped from V and 1 base from J, the junction kept 2 bases outside the gene matches. The V gene's germline CDR1 is SGHNT and CDR2 YYREEE (reference sequence). This CDR3 region has 14 residues. For the CDR3, the DNA is TGTGCCAGCAGCCTGGACAGGGGGAACACTGAAGCTTTCTTT. Its translation is CASSLDRGNTEAFF.

This clone has just a few counts. The chain joins TRBV7-9 to TRBJ2-1; weak D call: TRBD1 (6 bases). With 9 bases removed from V and 10 bases from J, the gap between germline ends came to 16 bases. CDR3 length: 12 residues. Germline V CDR1 and CDR2: SEHNR, FQNEAQ (reference sequence). CDR3 protein: CASASSDREQFF. CDR3 DNA: TGTGCCAGTGCCAGCAGCGACAGGGAGCAGTTCTTC.

V and J are TRBV19 and TRBJ2-7; the match to TRBD1 covers 8 bases. CDR3 length: 13 residues. V was pared by 5 bases and J by 8 bases, with 8 bases of the junction left unmatched. CDR1 and CDR2 from the germline V gene are LNHDA and SQIVND (reference sequence). Here the CDR3 reads CASSSDRVQKQYF. The DNA for the CDR3 is TGTGCCAGTAGTTCGGACAGGGTCCAAAAGCAGTACTTC.

This clone showed up just once. This chain uses TRBV18 with TRBJ2-5; 10 nucleotides agree with TRBD1. Trimming removed 2 bases from V and 6 bases from J; junction bases left unmatched: 3. Germline V lookup: CDR1 KGHSH, CDR2 LQKENI. This CDR3 is 14 amino acids long. CDR3 in amino acids: CASSPRDRGKTQYF. DNA for the CDR3: TGTGCCAGCTCACCAAGGGACAGGGGAAAGACCCAGTACTTC.

The chain combines TRBV28 with TRBJ2-7; 7 nucleotides match TRBD1. Per germline, CDR1 MDHEN and CDR2 SYDVKM. Trimming took 7 bases from V and 3 from J; bases not matched to a gene: 3. The CDR3 spans 12 residues. CDR3 region: CASTTGLYEQYF. Written as DNA, the CDR3 is TGTGCCAGCACGACAGGGCTCTACGAGCAGTACTTC.

V is TRBV21-1 and J is TRBJ1-4. TRBV21-1 is described as a pseudogene. This CDR3 has 15 amino acids. The chain's CDR3 is CASQDGVQKWEKLFF. The CDR3 nucleotides read TGTGCCAGCCAGGACGGGGTGCAGAAATGGGAAAAACTGTTTTTT.

This clone has ten or more counts. The chain uses TRBV6-4 and TRBJ1-1, with a possible D match to TRBD1 (5 bases). Germline CDR1 MRHNA, CDR2 SNTAGT. The CDR3 runs to 15 residues. The V end lost 0 bases, the J end lost 5 bases, and 13 bases lay between the germline ends. The CDR3 loop reads CASSDSPGGNTEAFF. The CDR3 DNA is TGTGCCAGCAGTGACTCGCCCGGGGGAAATACTGAAGCTTTCTTT.

V usage is TRBV4-1 and J usage is TRBJ2-3; 11 nucleotides align to TRBD2. The junction had 12 bases not matched to a gene; V was cut back by 2 bases and J by 5 bases. The CDR3 has 18 amino acids. Germline V gene sequence: CDR1 MGHRA, CDR2 YSYEKL. CDR3 DNA sequence: TGCGCCAGCAGCCAACCAGCCCCGGTAGCGGGAGGGTTAGATACGCAGTATTTT. It translates to CASSQPAPVAGGLDTQYF.

The chain links TRBV7-3 to TRBJ1-1; no definite D call. The CDR3 runs to 14 residues. The germline gives CDR1 SGHTA, CDR2 FQGTGA. V gave up 0 bases and J gave up 6 bases, with 11 bases separating them. CDR3 nucleotide sequence: TGTGCCAGCAGCTTAACCTTCCTTTCCTCTGAAGCTTTCTTT. Its protein is CASSLTFLSSEAFF.

Here the CDR3 reads CASRPPDTYEQYF. CDR3 DNA sequence: TGTGCCAGCAGACCTCCGGACACCTACGAGCAGTACTTC. This rearrangement joins TRBV2 to TRBJ2-7; D is perhaps TRBD1 (5 bases). Germline CDR1 is SNHLY and CDR2 is FYNNEI. This CDR3 has 13 amino acids. The V end lost 6 bases, the J end lost 2 bases, and 11 bases lay between the germline ends.

The chain couples TRBV11-2 to TRBJ2-1; maybe TRBD1 (5 bases). V gave up 1 base and J gave up 9 bases, with 16 bases separating them. Germline V gene data show CDR1 as SGHAT and CDR2 as FQNNGV. The CDR3 extends over 15 amino acids. CDR3 sequence reads: CASSLGQGYNSEQFF. As DNA, the CDR3 is TGTGCCAGCAGCTTAGGTCAGGGCTACAATTCTGAGCAGTTCTTC.

The chain combines TRBV28 with TRBJ2-1; D gene ambiguous. The CDR3 is 11 residues long. Germline assignment: CDR1 MDHEN and CDR2 SYDVKM. Trimming stripped 2 bases from V and 8 bases from J, with 4 bases between. The CDR3 reads CASSLLHEQFF. The CDR3 region has the DNA TGTGCCAGCAGTTTACTCCATGAGCAGTTCTTC.

The chain recombines TRBV6-5 with TRBJ1-1, with D possibly matching TRBD1 (5 bases). CDR1 and CDR2 (germline): MNHEY, SVGAGI. CDR3 length: 14 amino acids. Trimming stripped 6 bases from V and 4 bases from J, with 15 bases between. DNA for the CDR3: TGTGCCAGCAGCAAGCAGGGTTTGGGCACTGAAGCTTTCTTT. Translating it yields CASSKQGLGTEAFF.

The chain recombines TRBV21-1 with TRBJ2-7; no DNA check was done on the table's D call, TRBD1. TRBV21-1 is termed a pseudogene. CDR3 length equals 17 residues. In nucleotides, the CDR3 is TGTGCCAGCAGCAAAATCCCGACAGGGTGTGAACTCTACGAGCAGTACTTC. As protein: CASSKIPTGCELYEQYF.